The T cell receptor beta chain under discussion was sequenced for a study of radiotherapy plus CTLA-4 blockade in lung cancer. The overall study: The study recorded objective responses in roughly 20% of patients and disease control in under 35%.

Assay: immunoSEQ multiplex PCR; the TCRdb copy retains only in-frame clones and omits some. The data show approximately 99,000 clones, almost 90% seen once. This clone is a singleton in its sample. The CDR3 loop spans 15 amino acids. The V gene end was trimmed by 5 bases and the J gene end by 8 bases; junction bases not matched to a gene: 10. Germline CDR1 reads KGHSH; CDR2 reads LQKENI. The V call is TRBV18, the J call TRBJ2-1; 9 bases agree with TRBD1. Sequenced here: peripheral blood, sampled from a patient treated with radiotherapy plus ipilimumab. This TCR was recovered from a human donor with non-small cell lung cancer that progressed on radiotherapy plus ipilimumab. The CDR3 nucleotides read TGTGCCAGCTCAGGCACTGGGACAGGGATGGATGAGCAGTTCTTC. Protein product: CASSGTGTGMDEQFF.